Presented here are 21 T cell receptor beta chains from one specimen sequenced in a study of cytomegalovirus exposure and HLA in healthy donors. PCR amplification relied on 60 Vbeta primers (plus 13 Jbeta primers). Profiling relied on immunoSEQ multiplex PCR, and the TCRdb table lists in-frame clones only, not all of them. Counted here are under 130,000 clones, about 83% occurring once; the ten biggest clones make up about 5.2%. Material: PBMCs. Receptors were obtained from a female donor in good health and CMV-seropositive.

Notes on this clone: The junction and the germline gene differ at one end; a read error may be behind it. The chain combines TRBV9 with TRBJ1-2; tentatively, D is TRBD1 (5 bases). Germline-derived CDR1 and CDR2 are SGDLS and YYNGEE. This CDR3 comprises 16 residues. In DNA, the CDR3 is TGTGCCAGCAACGTAGATCAGGGAATACCTAACTATGGCTACACCTTC. Protein product: CASNVDQGIPNYGYTF.

The chain is built from TRBV15 and TRBJ1-3; unclear D gene. The V end was cut by 6 bases, the J end by 3 bases, with 12 bases between. The CDR3 has 14 amino acids. Germline CDR1 and CDR2: LNHNV and YYDKDF (reference sequence). The CDR3 spells CATRTARGGNTIYF. CDR3 DNA sequence: TGTGCCACCAGAACCGCCAGAGGTGGAAACACCATATATTTT.

This clone was seen a handful of times. The chain couples TRBV6-6 to TRBJ2-1; 9 nucleotides align to TRBD1. Losses at the gene ends were 2 bases for V and 10 bases for J; bases not matched to a gene: 12. The CDR3 contains 16 residues. Germline V lookup: CDR1 MNHNY, CDR2 SVGAGI (reference sequence). The DNA of the CDR3 is TGTGCCAGCAGTTACCCGCCCCCGGGACAGGGATTGGAGCAGTTCTTC. It encodes CASSYPPPGQGLEQFF.

The V gene is TRBV11-2, the J gene TRBJ2-2; D remains unclear. The CDR3 is 13 residues long. The germline V gene has CDR1 SGHAT and CDR2 FQNNGV. Trimming stripped 5 bases from V and 6 bases from J, with 10 bases between. The CDR3 is CASSPSRAGELFF. For the CDR3, the DNA is TGTGCCAGCAGCCCCTCCCGGGCCGGGGAGCTGTTTTTT.

The V and J genes are TRBV5-8 and TRBJ2-7; 10 nucleotides align to TRBD2. V lost 0 bases to trimming and J lost 7 bases; unmatched junction nucleotides: 7. There are 15 residues in the CDR3. From germline, CDR1 is SGHTS and CDR2 YDEGEE. CDR3 protein: CASSLGLAGAREQYF. In nucleotides, the CDR3 is TGTGCCAGCAGCTTGGGGCTAGCGGGAGCCCGAGAGCAGTACTTC.

This clone was seen a single time. V and J are TRBV19 and TRBJ2-2, with D possibly TRBD1 on 6 matching bases. V lost 8 bases to trimming and J lost 2 bases, with 15 bases between them. The CDR3 has 15 amino acids. The germline V gene encodes CDR1 LNHDA and CDR2 SQIVND (reference sequence). The CDR3 DNA reads as TGTGCCAGTTGGGACACGGTAGTCAACACCGGGGAGCTGTTTTTT. The encoded protein is CASWDTVVNTGELFF.

The chain combines TRBV2 with TRBJ1-1, with 9 bases that match TRBD1. Germline assignment: CDR1 SNHLY and CDR2 FYNNEI. After removal of 5 bases from V and 4 bases from J, the junction contained 11 bases not matched to a gene. The CDR3 runs to 16 residues. The CDR3 DNA sequence: TGTGCCAGCAGTTCCCGGGACAGGGATTGGGTCACTGAAGCTTTCTTT. Translation: CASSSRDRDWVTEAFF.

This clone came up once. This chain links TRBV6-6 with TRBJ1-5, with D perhaps TRBD1 (5 bases). Germline lookup yields CDR1 MNHNY and CDR2 SVGAGI (reference sequence). V lost 6 bases and J 7 bases, leaving 10 bases between the germline ends. The CDR3 is 12 residues long. The chain's CDR3 is CASSLGGQPQHF. CDR3 sequence (DNA): TGTGCCAGCAGCTTGGGGGGGCAGCCCCAGCATTTT.

The V call is TRBV2, the J call TRBJ2-7; 8 positions match TRBD2. CDR1 is SNHLY, CDR2 FYNNEI, per germline. This CDR3 is 13 amino acids long. V was pared by 5 bases and J by 3 bases, with 3 bases of the junction left unmatched. CDR3 amino acids: CASSSGSRYEQYF. In DNA form, the CDR3 reads TGTGCCAGCAGTAGCGGGAGTCGCTACGAGCAGTACTTC.

The CDR3 loop is CASSLTDSGANVLTF. Here the CDR3 DNA reads TGTGCCAGCAGCTTGACAGACTCTGGGGCCAACGTCCTGACTTTC. This sequence joins TRBV7-9 and TRBJ2-6; D possibly corresponds to TRBD1 (5 bases). From germline, CDR1 is SEHNR and CDR2 FQNEAQ (reference sequence). This CDR3 contains 15 residues. Trimming removed 3 bases from V and 0 bases from J, with 6 bases in between. Combining the CDR3 with reference TRBV7-9 and TRBJ2-6 gives the whole variable domain DTGVSQNPRHKITKRGQNVTFRCDPISEHNRLYWYRQTLGQGPEFLTYFQNEAQLEKSRLLSDRFSAERPKGSFSTLEIQRTEQGDSAMYLCASSLTDSGANVLTFGAGSRLTVL.

This chain connects TRBV19 to TRBJ2-1; 10 bases map to TRBD2. The CDR3 length is 14 residues. V shed 3 bases, J shed 8 bases, and the junction held 4 bases outside the gene matches. CDR1 is LNHDA and CDR2 is SQIVND in the germline V gene (reference sequence). The CDR3 protein is CASSMSGGGDEQFF. DNA of the CDR3: TGTGCCAGTAGTATGAGCGGGGGGGGTGATGAGCAGTTCTTC.

In this sample, this clone turned up once. The V and J genes are TRBV10-2 and TRBJ2-7, with TRBD1 identical over 8 bases. The CDR3 has 17 amino acids. Germline V CDR1 and CDR2: WSHSY, SAAADI. V was clipped by 6 bases and J by 4 bases; unmatched bases: 17. Written as DNA, the CDR3 is TGCGCCAGCAGGCCGAACCTATTAACAGGGGGTTTATACGAGCAGTACTTC. It codes for CASRPNLLTGGLYEQYF.

This chain links TRBV6-5 with TRBJ2-5; TRBD1 might be the D (5 bases). V shed 6 bases and J shed 0 bases, with 8 bases lying between them. This CDR3 spans 13 amino acids. CDR1 is MNHEY and CDR2 is SVGAGI in the germline V gene. CDR3 loop: CASSRQYQETQYF. CDR3 in DNA: TGTGCCAGCAGCAGACAGTACCAAGAGACCCAGTACTTC.

CDR3 sequence reads: CASSPGGGVGEQYF. The CDR3 DNA reads TGCGCCAGCAGCCCGGGAGGGGGGGTAGGCGAGCAGTACTTC. The chain joins TRBV5-1 to TRBJ2-7; 8 bases are a match to TRBD2. The CDR3 is 14 residues long. Germline CDR1 reads SGHRS; CDR2 reads YFSETQ. Germline trimming cut 4 bases from V and 6 bases from J; bases unmatched to any gene: 9.

The J gene is TRBJ2-7, the V gene TRBV2, with D hard to call. There are 13 residues in the CDR3. In germline, CDR1 is SNHLY, CDR2 FYNNEI. The V end lost 1 base, the J end lost 6 bases, and 10 bases lay between the germline ends. The CDR3 DNA sequence: TGTGCCAGCAGTGAAGGCCCCGGGTTCGAGCAGTACTTC. The encoded protein is CASSEGPGFEQYF.

This chain connects TRBV6-1 to TRBJ2-7, with 7 nucleotides matching TRBD1. V lost 10 bases, J lost 4 bases, and 10 bases stayed unmatched. CDR1 and CDR2 from the germline V gene are MNHNS and SASEGT. The CDR3 length is 13 residues. CDR3 region: CATQGDSMYEQYF. CDR3 bases: TGTGCCACCCAAGGGGACAGCATGTACGAGCAGTACTTC.

The chain recombines TRBV7-3 with TRBJ2-3; D call uncertain. Germline CDR1 and CDR2: SGHTA and FQGTGA. This CDR3 has 14 amino acids. V was trimmed by 3 bases and J by 4 bases, leaving 11 bases between them. The CDR3 reads CASSLEGAADTQYF. The DNA of the CDR3 is TGTGCCAGCAGCTTGGAAGGTGCGGCAGATACGCAGTATTTT. Based on the CDR3 plus reference TRBV7-3 and TRBJ2-3, the full variable domain is GAGVSQTPSNKVTEKGKYVELRCDPISGHTALYWYRQSLGQGPEFLIYFQGTGAADDSGLPNDRFFAVRPEGSVSTLKIQRTERGDSAVYLCASSLEGAADTQYFGPGTRLTVL.

Written as DNA, the CDR3 is TGTGCCAGCAGCTGGGACTGGGGGAACACTGAAGCTTTCTTT. Residues: CASSWDWGNTEAFF. The genes are TRBV5-6 and TRBJ1-1; possibly TRBD1 for D (5 bases). Deletions cut 3 bases from V and 1 base from J, with 10 bases between. The germline CDR1 and CDR2 sequences are SGHDT and YYEEEE. The CDR3 runs to 14 residues.

This clone was seen once. The V and J genes are TRBV7-9 and TRBJ2-7, with TRBD1 identical over 8 bases. In germline, CDR1 is SEHNR, CDR2 FQNEAQ (reference sequence). This CDR3 is 16 amino acids long. V lost 0 bases to trimming and J lost 2 bases; unmatched junction nucleotides: 6. CDR3 coding DNA: TGTGCCAGCAGCTTAGCGACAGGGGTGCTTACCTACGAGCAGTACTTC. Translated, it gives CASSLATGVLTYEQYF.

This chain uses TRBV13 with TRBJ1-1; D may be TRBD1 (5 bases). Trimming removed 0 bases at V and 6 bases at J, with 11 bases between. This CDR3 has 14 residues. CDR1 PRHDT and CDR2 FYEKMQ come from the germline V gene (reference sequence). CDR3 bases: TGTGCCAGCAGCTTAGGTTCAGGGAAGGCTGAAGCTTTCTTT. Residues: CASSLGSGKAEAFF. Looking up the rest from reference TRBV13 and TRBJ1-1 gives the full variable domain: AAGVIQSPRHLIKEKRETATLKCYPIPRHDTVYWYQQGPGQDPQFLISFYEKMQSDKGSIPDRFSAQQFSDYHSELNMSSLELGDSALYFCASSLGSGKAEAFFGQGTRLTVV.

J is TRBJ1-1 and V is TRBV4-2, with D possibly being TRBD1 (5 bases). Germline lookup yields CDR1 LGHNA and CDR2 YNFKEQ. The CDR3 totals 16 residues. The V end lost 1 base, the J end lost 5 bases, and 17 bases lay between the germline ends. This CDR3 is CASSQVGQLSGTEAFF. The CDR3 DNA sequence: TGTGCCAGCAGCCAAGTGGGGCAGCTCAGTGGTACTGAAGCTTTCTTT.